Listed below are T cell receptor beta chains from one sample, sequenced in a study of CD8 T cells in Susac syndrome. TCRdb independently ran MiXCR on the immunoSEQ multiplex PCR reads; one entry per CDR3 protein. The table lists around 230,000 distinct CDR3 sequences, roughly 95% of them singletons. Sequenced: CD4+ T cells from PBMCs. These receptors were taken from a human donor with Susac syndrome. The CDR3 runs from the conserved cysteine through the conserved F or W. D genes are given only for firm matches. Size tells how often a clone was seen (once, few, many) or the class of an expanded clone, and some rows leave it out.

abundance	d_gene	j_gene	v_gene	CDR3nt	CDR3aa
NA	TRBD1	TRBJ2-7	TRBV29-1	TGCAGCGTTGGTCGGGGCAGGGGGTGGAACGAGCAGTACTTC	CSVGRGRGWNEQYF
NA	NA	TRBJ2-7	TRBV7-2	TGTGCCAGCAGCTTCAAGGAAGTCGGGGGATGGTACGAGCAGTACTTC	CASSFKEVGGWYEQYF
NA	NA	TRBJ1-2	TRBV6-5	TGTGCCAGCACTGCCAGAGCTAACTATGGCTACACCTTC	CASTARANYGYTF
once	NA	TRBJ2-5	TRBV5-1	TGCGCCAGCAGCTTGGGGGCTAGAGGTCGGGAAGAGACCCAGTACTTC	CASSLGARGREETQYF
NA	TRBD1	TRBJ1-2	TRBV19	TGTGCCAGTAGTAGCCCAAGAAAGGGGGCTCACTATGGCTACACCTTC	CASSSPRKGAHYGYTF
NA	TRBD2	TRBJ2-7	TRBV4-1	TGCGCCAGCAGCCAAGTGTCGTGGACTAGCGGGAGATACTACGAGCAGTACTTC	CASSQVSWTSGRYYEQYF
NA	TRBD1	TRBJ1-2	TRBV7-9	TGTGCCAGCAGCTTTCTCCAGGGGGCTACTGGCTACACCTTC	CASSFLQGATGYTF
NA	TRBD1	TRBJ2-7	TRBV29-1	TGCAGCGTAGCTACAGGGGGTGCGTACGAGCAGTACTTC	CSVATGGAYEQYF
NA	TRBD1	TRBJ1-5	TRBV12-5	TGTGCTAGTGGTTTGGTTGACAGGGTTGATCAGCCCCAGCATTTT	CASGLVDRVDQPQHF
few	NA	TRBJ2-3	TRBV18	TGTGCCAGCAGCCCGGGCACAGATACGCAGTATTTT	CASSPGTDTQYF
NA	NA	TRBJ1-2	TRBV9	TGTGCCAGCAGCCCCCAAGAAGGCTACACCTTC	CASSPQEGYTF
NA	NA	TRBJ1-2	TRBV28	TGTGCCAGCAGTTCCCTCGCGGGGAATCGGTATGGCTACACCTTC	CASSSLAGNRYGYTF
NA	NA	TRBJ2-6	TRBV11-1	TGTGCCAGCAGCCCGGTCTTCTCTGGGGCCAACGTCCTGACTTTC	CASSPVFSGANVLTF
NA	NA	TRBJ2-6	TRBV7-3	TGTGCCAGCAGCTTACCAGGGGTATCCGGGGCCAACGTCCTGACTTTC	CASSLPGVSGANVLTF
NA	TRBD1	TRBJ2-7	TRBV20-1	TGCAGTGCTAGAGGGGACGGAAGGACAGGGCCCTACGAGCAGTACTTC	CSARGDGRTGPYEQYF
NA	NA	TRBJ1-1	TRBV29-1	TGCAGCGTTGGGGCAGGAGCTCTATTTGAAGCTTTCTTT	CSVGAGALFEAFF
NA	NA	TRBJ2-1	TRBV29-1	TGCAGCGTTGAAGACAGTAGATACAATGAGCAGTTCTTC	CSVEDSRYNEQFF
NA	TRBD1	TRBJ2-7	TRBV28	TGTGCCAGCAGTCACCCTCCGGGACAGGTTCCCTACGAGCAGTACTTC	CASSHPPGQVPYEQYF
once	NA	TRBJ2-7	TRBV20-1	TGCAGTGCTAGGGACCTAGAACGGGATACCCTCGAGCAGTACTTC	CSARDLERDTLEQYF
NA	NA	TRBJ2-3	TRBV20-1	TGCAGTGTCAGGGGAGGGACAGATACGCAGTATTTT	CSVRGGTDTQYF
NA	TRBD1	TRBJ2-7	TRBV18	TGTGCCAGCTCACGGGACAGGGGCTCCTACGAGCAGTACTTC	CASSRDRGSYEQYF
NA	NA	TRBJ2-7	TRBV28	TGTGCCAGCACACAAGGAAGGGAGCTGGGCTACGAGCAGTACTTC	CASTQGRELGYEQYF
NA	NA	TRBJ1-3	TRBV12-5	TGTGCTAGTGGTTTGGACATATCTGGAAACACCATATATTTT	CASGLDISGNTIYF
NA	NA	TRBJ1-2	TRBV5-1	TGCGCCAGCGCCATGGACAGAGAATATGGCTACACCTTC	CASAMDREYGYTF
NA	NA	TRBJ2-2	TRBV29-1	TGCAGCGTTGCCGGACCGACGAACACCGGGGAGCTGTTTTTT	CSVAGPTNTGELFF
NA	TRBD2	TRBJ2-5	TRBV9	TGTGCCAGCAGCGTCGGGACTAGCGGGAGTAGGGAGACCCAGTACTTC	CASSVGTSGSRETQYF
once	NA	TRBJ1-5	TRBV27	TGTGCCAGCTCTACTTCAGGATTCAACTGGGGGCCCCAGCATTTT	CASSTSGFNWGPQHF
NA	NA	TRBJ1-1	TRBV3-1	TGTGCCAGCAGCCAAGCTTACGGCCGGAGTAGAGCTTTCTTT	CASSQAYGRSRAFF
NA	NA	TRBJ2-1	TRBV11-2	TGTGCCAGCAGCTTAGCGCTGGACAAGAAGCAGTTCTTC	CASSLALDKKQFF
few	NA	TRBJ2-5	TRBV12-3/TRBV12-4	TGTGCCAGCAGTTTCGGGCGTGAGGAGACCCAGTACTTC	CASSFGREETQYF
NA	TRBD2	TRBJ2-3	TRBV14	TGTGCCAGCAGCCGCGGACTAGTAGGCACAGATACGCAGTATTTT	CASSRGLVGTDTQYF
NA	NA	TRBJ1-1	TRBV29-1	TGCAGCGTTACGCCGGGACCCAAAGACGCTGAAGCTTTCTTT	CSVTPGPKDAEAFF
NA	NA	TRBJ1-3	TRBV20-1	TGCAGTGCTAGATCTCCCGACAGGCTCAACTCTGGAAACACCATATATTTT	CSARSPDRLNSGNTIYF
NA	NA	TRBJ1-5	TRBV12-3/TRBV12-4	TGTGCCAGCAGCCCTAATACAGGGTATCGGCAGCCCCAGCATTTT	CASSPNTGYRQPQHF
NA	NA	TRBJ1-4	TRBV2	TGTGCCAGCACTGGGCAGGGCGGTGAAAAACTGTTTTTT	CASTGQGGEKLFF
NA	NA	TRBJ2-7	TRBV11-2	TGTGCCAGCAGCCCCCCAGCCCCTGGCGAGCAGTACTTC	CASSPPAPGEQYF
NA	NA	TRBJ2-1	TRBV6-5	TGTGCCAGCAGTTACAAGACCAACGCAGGCTATGAGCAGTTCTTC	CASSYKTNAGYEQFF
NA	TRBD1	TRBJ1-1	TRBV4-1	TGCGCCAGCAGCCAAGGCCGGGACAGGGGAATTAAAGCTTTCTTT	CASSQGRDRGIKAFF
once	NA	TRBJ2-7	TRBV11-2	TGTGCCAGCAGCTCGGGGAATCATCGGTACTTC	CASSSGNHRYF
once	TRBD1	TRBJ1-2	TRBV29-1	TGCAGCGTCCAGGGGGTTGACGGCTACACCTTC	CSVQGVDGYTF
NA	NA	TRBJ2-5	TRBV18	TGTGCCAGCTCACCTGAGGAGACCCAGTACTTC	CASSPEETQYF
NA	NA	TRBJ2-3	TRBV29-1	TGCAGTACCAGGGAGAGGACAGATACGCAGTATTTT	CSTRERTDTQYF
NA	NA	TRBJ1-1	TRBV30	TGTGCCTGGAGTGCCGGGGCCGAGAACACTGAAGCTTTCTTT	CAWSAGAENTEAFF
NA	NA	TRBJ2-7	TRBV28	TGTGCCAGCAGTTTATACAACTCCTACGAGCAGTACTTC	CASSLYNSYEQYF